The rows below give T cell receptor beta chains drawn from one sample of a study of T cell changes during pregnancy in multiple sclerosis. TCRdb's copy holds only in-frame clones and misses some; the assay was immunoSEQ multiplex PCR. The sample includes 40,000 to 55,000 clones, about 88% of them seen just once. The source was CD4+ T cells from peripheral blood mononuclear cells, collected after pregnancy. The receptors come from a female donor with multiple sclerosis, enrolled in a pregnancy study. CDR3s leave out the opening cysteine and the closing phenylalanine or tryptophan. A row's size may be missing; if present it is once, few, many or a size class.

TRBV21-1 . ASSNAGVGNEKLF
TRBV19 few ASMVGRANTEAF
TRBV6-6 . ASKINQVLETQY
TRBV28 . ASSPSGLAGVYEQF
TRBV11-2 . ASSYRDRANYT
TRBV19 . ASSNSRDSHGYT
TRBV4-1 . ASSLIAGGGPGETQY
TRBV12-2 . ASRLGGTSLAYQETQY
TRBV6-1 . ASSGSEGGNSYEQY
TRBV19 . ASSRVAGNEKLF
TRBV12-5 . ASGFGRGDEQF
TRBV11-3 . ASSSSPGSTDTQY
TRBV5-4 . ASNPGLAGRNEQF
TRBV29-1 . SVKRPGRRSTDTQY
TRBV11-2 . ASSPRTSGGETQY
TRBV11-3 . ASSLGLAVTDTQY
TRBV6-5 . ASSYKGGASNQPQH
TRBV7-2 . ASSRSGSSDTQY
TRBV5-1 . ASSLARLAGGGEETQY
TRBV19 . ASSKNYQNIQY
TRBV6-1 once ASSERDRGPETQY
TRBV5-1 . ASSRGQTGELF
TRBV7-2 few ASSYTGTGSYEQY
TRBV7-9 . ASSLGLEYSLLNEQF
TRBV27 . ASRTWTGAYEQY
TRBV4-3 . ASSPDLSGANVLT
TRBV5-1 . ASSSTSGPDNEQF
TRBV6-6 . ASSTDRLLGYGYT
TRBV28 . ASSWGLAGNEQF
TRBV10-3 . AISSGQGNTGELF
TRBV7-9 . ASSQPRTSGYYNEQF
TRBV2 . ASKVGGRIYEQY
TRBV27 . ASSLSGQGQETQY
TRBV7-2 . ASSLASGELSYEQY
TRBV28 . ASSSPSTTEAF
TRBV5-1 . ASSLGQGIADTQY
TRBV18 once ASSPGREWSTDTQY
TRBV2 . ASGTGNEKLF
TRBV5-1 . ASSLLQGSNTEAF
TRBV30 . AWSVRGLANEKLF
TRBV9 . ASSLRQGAANEKLF
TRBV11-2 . ARGSGRRGANVLT
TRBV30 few AWSVPTGELF
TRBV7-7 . ASSLNPSGTDTQY
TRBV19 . ASSTHGLAGGILAKNIQY